Following are 3 T cell receptor beta chains from one sample sequenced in a study of blood T cell repertoires in COVID-19. The protocol was immunoSEQ multiplex PCR, while the TCRdb copy is restricted to in-frame clones and leaves out a portion. The table shows a few hundred thousand clones, with about 90% occurring only once. The source material was peripheral blood. These receptors were taken from a woman aged 45-65 years with COVID-19, enrolled during active disease.

This chain joins TRBV4-1 and TRBJ2-7, with TRBD2 matching over 11 bases. Trimming cost V 4 bases and J 6 bases; bases outside gene matches: 8. This CDR3 has 15 amino acids. Per the germline V gene, CDR1 is MGHRA and CDR2 is YSYEKL. The CDR3 DNA sequence: TGCGCCAGCAGCCGTACGGGACTAGCGGTATCCGAGCAGTACTTC. Translating gives CASSRTGLAVSEQYF.

The chain combines TRBV6-6 with TRBJ2-7; D is uncertain. Germline V gene sequence: CDR1 MNHNY, CDR2 SVGAGI (reference sequence). The CDR3 extends over 14 amino acids. The V gene lost 4 bases and the J gene lost 7 bases, with 17 bases spanning the gap. The CDR3 coding sequence is TGTGCCAGCAGTTTACACGGATCTGCTAGGGAGCAGTACTTC. This sequence encodes CASSLHGSAREQYF.

The gene calls are TRBV2 and TRBJ2-4; 8 bases fit TRBD1. CDR1 is SNHLY, CDR2 FYNNEI, per germline. The CDR3 covers 15 residues. The junction had 7 bases not matched to a gene; V was cut back by 8 bases and J by 1 base. CDR3 sequence (DNA): TGTGCCAGCGGAGCAGGGGGCGCCGCCAAAAACATTCAGTACTTC. Protein sequence: CASGAGGAAKNIQYF.